Listed here are 9 T cell receptor beta chains from one sample, sequenced in a study of glioma-infiltrating T cells after dendritic cell vaccination (dated by TCRdb to the mid-2010s). The time point label for this specimen denotes: after dendritic cell vaccination, including at tumor progression/relapse. The library was produced with the immunoSEQ multiplex PCR assay. TCRdb retrieved this table from immuneACCESS and kept in-frame rearrangements only. Not all clones are present; in checked studies, unresolved V genes account for under half, and no reason is known for the remainder. Within this sample are 98,000 or so clones, with around 80% of them counted one time only. The top ten clones comprise 5.4% of the sample. Sequencing used blood, obtained after dendritic cell vaccination. These receptors were taken from a human donor with glioblastoma.

The rearrangement joins TRBV18 to TRBJ2-3; D might be TRBD2 (5 bases). Trimming stripped 5 bases from V and 5 bases from J, with 11 bases between. Germline loops: CDR1 KGHSH, CDR2 LQKENI. This CDR3 has 13 residues. CDR3 nucleotides: TGTGCCAGCTCAGAGGGCGTTGTAGATACGCAGTATTTT. Protein sequence: CASSEGVVDTQYF.

The chain employs TRBV12-5 and TRBJ1-4, with TRBD1 identical over 12 bases. This CDR3 comprises 17 residues. In germline, CDR1 is LGHNT, CDR2 FRNRAP. The V gene end was trimmed by 0 bases and the J gene end by 8 bases; junction bases not matched to a gene: 7. The DNA of the CDR3 is TGTGCTAGTGGTTTGGTACAGGGACAGGGGGCTCAGGAAAAACTGTTTTTT. It translates to CASGLVQGQGAQEKLFF.

This chain's CDR3 is CASSPASEGGYGYTF. The CDR3 DNA sequence: TGTGCCAGCTCACCAGCCTCCGAGGGAGGCTATGGCTACACCTTC. The chain combines TRBV18 with TRBJ1-2; D not resolved. Per germline, CDR1 KGHSH and CDR2 LQKENI. The V and J ends lost 2 bases and 4 bases respectively, with 14 bases between them. CDR3 length equals 15 residues.

The V call is TRBV18, the J call TRBJ2-5; 8 bases match TRBD1. There are 14 residues in the CDR3. V was clipped by 3 bases and J by 5 bases; unmatched bases: 5. Germline values: CDR1 KGHSH, CDR2 LQKENI. The CDR3 sequence: CASSPPGGGETQYF. The CDR3 nucleotides are TGTGCCAGCTCACCCCCAGGGGGCGGCGAGACCCAGTACTTC.

The chain links TRBV5-1 to TRBJ1-1; no clear D gene. Trimming stripped 6 bases from V and 0 bases from J, with 12 bases between. Germline CDR1 and CDR2: SGHRS and YFSETQ. This CDR3 has 14 amino acids. Here the CDR3 reads CASTHRDMNTEAFF. The CDR3 DNA reads as TGCGCCAGCACCCACAGAGATATGAACACTGAAGCTTTCTTT.

The chain joins TRBV27 to TRBJ1-1; no definite D call. This CDR3 is built from 14 residues. From germline, CDR1 is MNHEY and CDR2 SMNVEV (reference sequence). V shed 6 bases and J shed 6 bases, with 17 bases lying between them. CDR3 sequence: CASSRAGRASEAFF. The DNA of the CDR3 is TGTGCCAGCAGCAGAGCGGGGAGGGCGTCTGAAGCTTTCTTT.

V and J are TRBV11-2 and TRBJ1-1, with 8 bases identical to TRBD1. CDR1 and CDR2 (germline): SGHAT, FQNNGV. J lost 11 bases, V lost 3 bases, and 20 bases had no gene match. The CDR3 is 17 amino acids. Here the CDR3 reads CASSLSGTGVSEGGAFF. CDR3 bases: TGTGCCAGCAGCTTGTCCGGGACAGGCGTGTCGGAAGGGGGGGCTTTCTTT.

The rearrangement joins TRBV6-1 to TRBJ2-1; tentative D call: TRBD1 (5 bases). CDR3 length: 14 residues. Per germline, CDR1 MNHNS and CDR2 SASEGT. Trimming left V 2 bases short and J 5 bases short, with 10 bases between. CDR3 DNA sequence: TGTGCCAGCAGTGAATCCAGGGCCCACAATGAGCAGTTCTTC. Its protein is CASSESRAHNEQFF.

The chain uses TRBV5-1 and TRBJ1-3; no clear D. Per germline, CDR1 SGHRS and CDR2 YFSETQ. Trimming pared 5 bases from V and 0 bases from J, leaving 12 bases between. The CDR3 has 15 residues. Written as DNA, the CDR3 is TGCGCCAGCAGTCCAAATCCGAGCTCTGGAAACACCATATATTTT. It translates to CASSPNPSSGNTIYF.